This T cell receptor beta chain was found in a study of blood T cell repertoires in COVID-19. Whole-study context: In each case, the material was cDNA or gDNA derived from T cells, B-cell-depleted T cells, or PBMCs.

The CDR3 totals 15 residues. Trimming pared 7 bases from V and 4 bases from J, leaving 22 bases between. Germline-derived CDR1 and CDR2 are SQVTM and ANQGSEA. Generated by immunoSEQ multiplex PCR, the TCRdb table keeps only in-frame clones and is missing some. This sample carries more than 300,000 clones, about 87% of them seen once, and the ten largest clones take nearly 6.5%. This receptor was obtained from a woman between 45 and 65 years old with COVID-19, enrolled during active disease. The V and J genes are TRBV29-1 and TRBJ2-5; no definite D call. Sequencing used peripheral blood. The CDR3 bases are TGCAGCGCCCGCCGCGATGTTGGGTCGGGAGAGACCCAGTACTTC. This sequence encodes CSARRDVGSGETQYF. Combining the CDR3 with reference TRBV29-1 and TRBJ2-5 gives the whole variable domain SAVISQKPSRDICQRGTSLTIQCQVDSQVTMMFWYRQQPGQSLTLIATANQGSEATYESGFVIDKFPISRPNLTFSTLTVSNMSPEDSSIYLCSARRDVGSGETQYFGPGTRLLVL.